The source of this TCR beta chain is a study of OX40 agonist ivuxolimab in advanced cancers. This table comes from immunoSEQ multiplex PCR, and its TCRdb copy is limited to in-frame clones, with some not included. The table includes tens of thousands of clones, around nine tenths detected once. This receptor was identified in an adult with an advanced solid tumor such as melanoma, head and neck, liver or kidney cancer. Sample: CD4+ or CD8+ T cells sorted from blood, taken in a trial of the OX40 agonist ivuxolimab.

CDR3 amino acids: CASSSGDSYEQYF. As DNA, the CDR3 is TGTGCCAGCAGCTCTGGGGATTCCTACGAGCAGTACTTC. The chain employs TRBV7-9 and TRBJ2-7; D call uncertain. With 4 bases removed from V and 1 base from J, the gap between germline ends came to 8 bases. The CDR3 extends over 13 amino acids. Germline assignment: CDR1 SEHNR and CDR2 FQNEAQ (reference sequence). Supplemented by reference TRBV7-9 and TRBJ2-7, the full variable domain reads DTGVSQNPRHKITKRGQNVTFRCDPISEHNRLYWYRQTLGQGPEFLTYFQNEAQLEKSRLLSDRFSAERPKGSFSTLEIQRTEQGDSAMYLCASSSGDSYEQYFGPGTRLTVT.